This entry concerns a single T cell receptor beta chain. The method was immunoSEQ multiplex PCR; TCRdb's version includes in-frame clones alone and lacks a portion of them. Of around 260,000 clones in the sample, 80% to 95% are singletons; the top ten hold 2.5% to 3.5%. This sample stems from a study of cytomegalovirus exposure and HLA in healthy donors. The V end lost 4 bases, the J end lost 3 bases, and 10 bases lay between the germline ends. CDR1 is MNHEY, CDR2 SVGAGI, per germline. There are 13 residues in the CDR3. The chain employs TRBV6-5 and TRBJ2-7; D call uncertain. This sequence was found in a woman aged 30 to 39 in good health and CMV-seronegative. Material: PBMCs. The CDR3, as DNA: TGTGCCAGCAGTTTATACAGCAGCTACGAGCAGTACTTC. The encoded protein is CASSLYSSYEQYF.